A single sample gave rise to the 10 T cell receptor beta chains below, sequenced in a study of cytomegalovirus exposure and HLA in healthy donors. The data were produced by immunoSEQ multiplex PCR, yet TCRdb's version contains in-frame clones alone and is incomplete. The sample shows 250,000 to 400,000 clones, approximately 91% of them seen only once. Sequenced material: PBMCs. The receptors were sampled from a man aged 25-40 years in good health and CMV-seronegative.

The chain employs TRBV4-3 and TRBJ2-3; 7 nucleotides agree with TRBD1. CDR1 and CDR2 from the germline V gene are LGHNA and YSLEER. Trimming removed 4 bases from V and 2 bases from J; junction bases left unmatched: 3. The CDR3 extends over 14 amino acids. As DNA, the CDR3 is TGCGCCAGCAGCCTGAGGGGGCTCACAGATACGCAGTATTTT. It is translated as CASSLRGLTDTQYF.

V is TRBV7-8 and J is TRBJ2-7, with D perhaps matching TRBD2 (6 bases). The CDR3 spans 18 residues. Trimming stripped 1 base from V and 0 bases from J, with 19 bases between. Germline CDR1 and CDR2: SGHVS and FQNEAQ. The CDR3 region is CASSLVPTPGTLSYEQYF. For the CDR3, the DNA is TGTGCCAGCAGCTTAGTGCCTACGCCCGGGACTCTCTCCTACGAGCAGTACTTC. Filled out from reference TRBV7-8 and TRBJ2-7, the complete variable domain reads GAGVSQSPRYKVAKRGQDVALRCDPISGHVSLFWYQQALGQGPEFLTYFQNEAQLDKSGLPSDRFFAERPEGSVSTLKIQRTQQEDSAVYLCASSLVPTPGTLSYEQYFGPGTRLTVT.

This chain connects TRBV6-5 to TRBJ1-2, with 8 nucleotides matching TRBD1. This CDR3 is 15 amino acids long. Germline assignment: CDR1 MNHEY and CDR2 SVGAGI. V was clipped by 0 bases and J by 6 bases; unmatched bases: 6. Here the CDR3 DNA reads TGTGCCAGCAGTTACTCCGGGACAGGCTTGAATGGCTACACCTTC. Its protein product is CASSYSGTGLNGYTF.

Regarding this clone: A much larger clone lies a single base off, so this may be a read error. The sample contains more than one DNA sequence encoding this CDR3. The chain has TRBV6-4 and TRBJ2-2; D is possibly TRBD1 (5 bases). The CDR3 is 13 residues long. Trimming shortened V by 2 bases and J by 5 bases, and 6 bases separated the two germline ends. Germline V gene sequence: CDR1 MRHNA, CDR2 SNTAGT. The CDR3 sequence is CASSDRGTGELFF. The CDR3 DNA follows: TGTGCCAGCAGTGACAGGGGAACCGGGGAGCTGTTTTTT.

V usage is TRBV5-1 and J usage is TRBJ2-2; D uncertain. CDR3 size: 13 residues. Germline CDR1 and CDR2: SGHRS and YFSETQ. The V gene lost 7 bases and the J gene lost 4 bases, with 11 bases spanning the gap. CDR3 residues: CASGRDGTGELFF. DNA for the CDR3: TGCGCCAGCGGTCGAGATGGCACCGGGGAGCTGTTTTTT.

The rearrangement joins TRBV6-5 to TRBJ2-7, with 12 bases lining up with TRBD1. Trimming removed 6 bases from V and 5 bases from J; junction bases left unmatched: 8. Germline V gene lookup returns CDR1 MNHEY and CDR2 SVGAGI. The CDR3 runs 15 residues. In DNA, the CDR3 is TGTGCCAGCAGCATCCGGGACAGGGGGCTGAACGAGCAGTACTTC. Translated: CASSIRDRGLNEQYF.

This clone was seen once. The chain has TRBV5-1 and TRBJ1-6; D is uncertain. CDR1 and CDR2 (germline): SGHRS, YFSETQ. The CDR3 totals 15 residues. V lost 0 bases, J lost 10 bases, and 14 bases lay in between. CDR3 DNA: TGCGCCAGCAGCTTGGTAGTCCGGGGAGGATCACCCCTCCACTTT. The encoded protein is CASSLVVRGGSPLHF.

This chain links TRBV5-4 with TRBJ2-2; TRBD1 matches 8 bases. The trim removed 1 base at V and 7 bases at J, leaving 3 bases unmatched. The CDR3 spans 14 residues. Germline CDR1 and CDR2: SGHNT and YYREEE (reference sequence). In nucleotides, the CDR3 is TGTGCCAGCAGCTTGCCAGGGGGCAACGGGGAGCTGTTTTTT. This sequence encodes CASSLPGGNGELFF.

This chain joins TRBV7-2 and TRBJ1-2, with D uncertain. Trimming cost V 1 base and J 5 bases, with 5 bases left between them. CDR3 length equals 12 residues. Germline CDR1 SGHTA, CDR2 FQGNSA. The CDR3 DNA sequence: TGTGCCAGCAGCTTAGACAGATATGGCTACACCTTC. Translation: CASSLDRYGYTF.

DNA for the CDR3: TGTGCCAGCAGCTTAGAGGGGGGCAAAAACATTCAGTACTTC. This codes for CASSLEGGKNIQYF. The chain combines TRBV11-2 with TRBJ2-4; maybe TRBD2 (6 bases). This CDR3 has 14 amino acids. V dropped 0 bases and J dropped 3 bases, with 6 bases sitting between them. The germline V gene has CDR1 SGHAT and CDR2 FQNNGV.